What follows is one TCR beta chain and its context. Its specificity is unknown. The source of the sample is a study of a mutant IDH1 vaccine in newly diagnosed glioma. Per germline, CDR1 SGHNT and CDR2 YYREEE (reference sequence). The CDR3 covers 16 residues. Between the trimmed V and J ends, which lost 4 bases and 5 bases, there was a span of 22 bases. Time point specified: week 47, end of study. The study gave 300 ug of mutant IDH1 20-mer peptide per vaccine dose, with topical imiquimod. Produced via immunoSEQ multiplex PCR; TCRdb's table is partial and in-frame only. Counted here are approximately 25,000 clones, roughly 82% occurring once; the ten biggest clones make up about 4%.

This clonotype originated in a man aged 40-50 years with glioma. Some clones in this sample may be carry-over from other donors' samples. The chain carries TRBV5-4 and TRBJ2-7; perhaps TRBD1 as D (6 bases). The sequencing used PBMCs, collected from a glioma patient whose treatment included an IDH1 peptide vaccine. CDR3 amino acids: CASSQSPRTVGNEQYF. The CDR3 region has the DNA TGTGCCAGCAGCCAATCCCCCCGGACAGTGGGGAACGAGCAGTACTTC.